What follows are 20 T cell receptor beta chains derived from one specimen sequenced in a study of Graves' ophthalmopathy and Graves' hyperthyroidism. CDR3 regions of TCR beta were amplified from RNA transcripts. HTBI primers were used in a first-round RT-PCR, which preceded a second-round multiplex PCR. TCRdb ran MiXCR on the multiplex PCR reads and lists one entry per CDR3 protein. The sample lists 200,000 to 300,000 distinct CDR3 sequences, around 45% seen once, with approximately 44% in the top ten. The sample comprised peripheral blood. Receptor source: an adult man with Graves' ophthalmopathy.

The rearrangement joins TRBV11-2 to TRBJ1-1, with D possibly matching TRBD1 (6 bases). The CDR3 is 15 amino acids. Trimming shortened V by 5 bases and J by 1 base, and 14 bases separated the two germline ends. CDR1 SGHAT and CDR2 FQNNGV come from the germline V gene. CDR3 coding DNA: TGTGCCAGCAGCCGTCGGACAGCGGGGAACACTGAAGCTTTCTTT. It translates to CASSRRTAGNTEAFF.

This chain connects TRBV20-1 to TRBJ2-7; perhaps TRBD2 as D (5 bases). Trimming cost V 3 bases and J 2 bases, with 14 bases left between them. Looked up from germline, CDR1 is DFQATT and CDR2 is SNEGSKA (reference sequence). This CDR3 is 14 amino acids long. CDR3 nucleotides: TGCAGTGCTAGTTTTTTGGGTAGCGCCTACGAGCAGTACTTC. Encoded protein: CSASFLGSAYEQYF.

As concerns this clonotype: A much larger clone sits a single nucleotide away, making a read error possible. Since the CDR3 does not end with the conserved phenylalanine or tryptophan, this likely comes from a read error. This chain connects TRBV24-1 to TRBJ1-2; the D gene is possibly TRBD1 (5 bases). The V and J ends lost 4 bases and 5 bases respectively, with 16 bases between them. Germline CDR1 is KGHDR and CDR2 is SFDVKD. The CDR3 totals 15 residues. Here the CDR3 reads CATSDGEPGEYGYTL. The CDR3, as DNA: TGTGCCACCAGTGACGGGGAACCGGGGGAATATGGCTACACCCTC.

Points on this clonotype: At one of its ends the junction is not consistent with the germline gene, which may arise from a read error. CDR3 residues: CATSDAWTSGSRFRTGELFF. The CDR3, as DNA: TGTGCTACCAGTGATGCCTGGACTAGCGGGAGTAGGTTTAGGACCGGGGAGCTGTTTTTT. This rearrangement joins TRBV24-1 to TRBJ2-2; TRBD2 matches at 13 bases. The germline CDR1 and CDR2 sequences are KGHDR and SFDVKD. The length of the CDR3 is 20 residues.

The chain is built from TRBV9 and TRBJ1-6, with 8 bases lining up with TRBD1. The CDR3 extends over 15 amino acids. After removal of 4 bases from V and 6 bases from J, the junction contained 6 bases not matched to a gene. Germline values: CDR1 SGDLS, CDR2 YYNGEE. As DNA, the CDR3 is TGTGCCAGCAGCACCCAGGGGGCGAGTAATTCACCCCTCCACTTT. Protein product: CASSTQGASNSPLHF.

This sequence joins TRBV7-3 and TRBJ1-1, with D possibly matching TRBD1 (5 bases). CDR1 is SGHTA, CDR2 FQGTGA, per germline. The CDR3 is 13 amino acids. The V end lost 4 bases, the J end lost 7 bases, and 13 bases lay between the germline ends. CDR3 DNA: TGTGCCAGCAGCTACCTGATGGGGGGTGAAGCTTTCTTT. Translated: CASSYLMGGEAFF.

This clonotype has only a few counts. This sequence joins TRBV5-6 and TRBJ2-7; 7 bases line up with TRBD2. The CDR3 loop spans 14 amino acids. J gave up 4 bases and V 4 bases, and 8 bases lay outside the gene matches. CDR1 and CDR2 (germline): SGHDT, YYEEEE. The CDR3 DNA reads as TGTGCCAGCAGCACCGGGACTACCGGGTACGAGCAGTACTTC. Protein sequence: CASSTGTTGYEQYF.

A few counts support this clonotype. J is TRBJ2-6 and V is TRBV29-1, with D unresolved. Germline V gene data show CDR1 as SQVTM and CDR2 as ANQGSEA. The V gene lost 5 bases and the J gene lost 0 bases, with 8 bases spanning the gap. This CDR3 contains 14 residues. CDR3 loop: CSVSVGSGANVLTF. In nucleotides, the CDR3 is TGCAGCGTTAGCGTGGGCTCTGGGGCCAACGTCCTGACTTTC.

This clonotype was observed a handful of times. Since a much larger clone is just one base distant, this may be a read error. The chain uses TRBV5-4 and TRBJ2-2; unclear D gene. Germline V gene lookup returns CDR1 SGHNT and CDR2 YYREEE (reference sequence). The CDR3 has 13 residues. V was cut by 2 bases and J by 4 bases, with 6 bases left in between. This CDR3 is CASSFWVTGELFF. The CDR3 nucleotides are TGTGCCAGCAGCTTCTGGGTCACCGGGGAGCTGTTTTTT.

On this clonotype: A read error may account for a junction end that differs from germline. The chain employs TRBV2 and TRBJ2-6, with D perhaps TRBD2 (6 bases). CDR3 length: 13 residues. Per the germline V gene, CDR1 is SNHLY and CDR2 is FYNNEI. The CDR3 reads CASMGTGANVVTF. The DNA of the CDR3 is TGTGCCAGCATGGGGACTGGGGCCAACGTCGTGACTTTC.

This clonotype was counted once. The rearrangement joins TRBV2 to TRBJ2-2, with D possibly TRBD1 on 6 matching bases. Germline values: CDR1 SNHLY, CDR2 FYNNEI. Trimming stripped 4 bases from V and 6 bases from J, with 15 bases between. The CDR3 has 15 amino acids. The CDR3 protein is CASSGGPREAGELFF. DNA of the CDR3: TGTGCCAGCAGTGGGGGGCCCCGTGAGGCCGGGGAGCTGTTTTTT.

The V and J genes are TRBV6-5 and TRBJ1-4; no definite D call. The CDR3 has 13 amino acids. The ends were cut back, 5 bases at V and 8 bases at J, with 12 bases in the middle. Germline V gene data show CDR1 as MNHEY and CDR2 as SVGAGI. DNA of the CDR3: TGTGCCAGCAGTCGGCGGTTAGACGAAAAACTGTTTTTT. This sequence encodes CASSRRLDEKLFF.

The chain combines TRBV7-9 with TRBJ2-2; 10 bases match TRBD2. CDR3 length equals 15 residues. Germline loops: CDR1 SEHNR, CDR2 FQNEAQ (reference sequence). Trimming at V came to 6 bases and at J to 2 bases, leaving 3 bases not matched to a gene. The CDR3 nucleotides are TGTGCCAGCAGGGAACTAGCGGGAAACACCGGGGAGCTGTTTTTT. Translated, it gives CASRELAGNTGELFF.

V gene TRBV7-9 combines with J gene TRBJ2-2; D remains unclear. In germline, CDR1 is SEHNR, CDR2 FQNEAQ (reference sequence). The CDR3 is 14 residues long. V was pared by 5 bases and J by 10 bases, with 17 bases between. The CDR3 loop reads CASSPGRNDVELFF. CDR3 nucleotides: TGTGCCAGCAGCCCCGGACGGAACGACGTGGAGCTGTTTTTT.

This clonotype was observed a handful of times. V and J are TRBV12-3 or TRBV12-4 and TRBJ2-7, with 7 positions matching TRBD1. Trimming at V came to 5 bases and at J to 2 bases, leaving 6 bases not matched to a gene. The CDR3 is 14 amino acids. The CDR3 DNA is TGTGCCAGCAGTGGGTCCGGGACAGCCTACGAGCAGTACTTC. It yields the protein CASSGSGTAYEQYF.

The V gene is TRBV7-8, the J gene TRBJ1-1; no reliable D call. CDR3 size: 13 residues. Trimming removed 1 base at V and 4 bases at J, with 7 bases between. CDR1 and CDR2 (germline): SGHVS, FQNEAQ. CDR3 sequence: CASSLVDGTEAFF. Here the CDR3 DNA reads TGTGCCAGCAGCTTAGTCGACGGCACTGAAGCTTTCTTT.

This clonotype has ten or more counts. J is TRBJ1-5 and V is TRBV24-1; D gene unclear. The CDR3 loop spans 12 amino acids. Trimming shortened V by 3 bases and J by 7 bases, and 6 bases separated the two germline ends. Per the germline V gene, CDR1 is KGHDR and CDR2 is SFDVKD. CDR3 DNA sequence: TGTGCCACCAGTGATGGATCCCAGCCCCAGCATTTT. As protein: CATSDGSQPQHF.

In the case of this clonotype: Germline and junction disagree at one end, which may indicate a read error. V usage is TRBV10-3 and J usage is TRBJ2-7, with 7 bases fitting TRBD1. Germline CDR1 ENHRY, CDR2 SYGVKD. The CDR3 is made up of 15 amino acids. Written as DNA, the CDR3 is TGTGCCAGCAGTGAACTGACAAGGGCAGGGGGAGAGCAGTACTTC. Protein sequence: CASSELTRAGGEQYF.

The chain carries TRBV7-9 and TRBJ2-7, with 10 bases that match TRBD1. This CDR3 contains 14 residues. Germline CDR1 and CDR2: SEHNR and FQNEAQ (reference sequence). V shed 5 bases and J 3 bases; nucleotides not matched to a gene: 4. In DNA form, the CDR3 reads TGTGCCAGCAGCGGGGGGACAGGGGTCTACGAGCAGTACTTC. This gives the protein CASSGGTGVYEQYF.

This clonotype was seen a few times. This rearrangement joins TRBV29-1 to TRBJ1-5, with D possibly being TRBD1 (6 bases). Per the germline V gene, CDR1 is SQVTM and CDR2 is ANQGSEA. CDR3 length: 12 amino acids. V was shortened by 7 bases and J by 2 bases, with 9 bases between the two germline ends. Written as DNA, the CDR3 is TGCAGCGCTGGGGGCGGCAATCAGCCCCAGCATTTT. As protein: CSAGGGNQPQHF.